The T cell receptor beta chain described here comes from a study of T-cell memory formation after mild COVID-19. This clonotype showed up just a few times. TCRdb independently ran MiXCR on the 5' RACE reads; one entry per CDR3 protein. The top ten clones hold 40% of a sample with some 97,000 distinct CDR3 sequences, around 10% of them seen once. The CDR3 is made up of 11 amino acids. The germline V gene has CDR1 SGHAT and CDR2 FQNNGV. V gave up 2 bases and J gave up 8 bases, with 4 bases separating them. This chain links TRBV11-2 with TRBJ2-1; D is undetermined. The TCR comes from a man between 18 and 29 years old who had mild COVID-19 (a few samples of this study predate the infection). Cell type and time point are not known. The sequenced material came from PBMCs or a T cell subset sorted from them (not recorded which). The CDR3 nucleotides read TGTGCCAGCAGCTTATGGGATGAGCAGTTCTTC. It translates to CASSLWDEQFF. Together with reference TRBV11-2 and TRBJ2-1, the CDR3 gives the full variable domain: EAGVAQSPRYKIIEKRQSVAFWCNPISGHATLYWYQQILGQGPKLLIQFQNNGVVDDSQLPKDRFSAERLKGVDSTLKIQPAKLEDSAVYLCASSLWDEQFFGPGTRLTVL.